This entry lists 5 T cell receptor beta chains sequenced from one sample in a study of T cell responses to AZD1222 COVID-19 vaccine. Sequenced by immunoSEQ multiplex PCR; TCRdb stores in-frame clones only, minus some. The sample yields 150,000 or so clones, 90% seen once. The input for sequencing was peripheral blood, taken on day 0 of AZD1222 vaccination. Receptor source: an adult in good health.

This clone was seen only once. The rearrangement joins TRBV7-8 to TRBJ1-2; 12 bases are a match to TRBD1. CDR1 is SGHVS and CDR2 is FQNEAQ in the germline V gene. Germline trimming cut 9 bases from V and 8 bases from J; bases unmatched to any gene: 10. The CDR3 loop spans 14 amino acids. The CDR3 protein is CASFPGQGAWGYTF. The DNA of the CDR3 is TGTGCCAGTTTTCCGGGACAGGGGGCTTGGGGCTACACCTTC.

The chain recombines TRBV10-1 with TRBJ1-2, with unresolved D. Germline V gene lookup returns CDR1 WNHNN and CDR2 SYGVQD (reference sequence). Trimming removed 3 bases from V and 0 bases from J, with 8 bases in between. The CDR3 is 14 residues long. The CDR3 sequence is CASSEGGTNYGYTF. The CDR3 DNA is TGCGCCAGCAGTGAAGGAGGGACTAACTATGGCTACACCTTC.

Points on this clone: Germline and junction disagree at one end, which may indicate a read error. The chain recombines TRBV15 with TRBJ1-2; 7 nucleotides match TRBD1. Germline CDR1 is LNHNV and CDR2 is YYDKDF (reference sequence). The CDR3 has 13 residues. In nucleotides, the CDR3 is TGTGCCACCAGCATGACGACAGGGTTCCCCATGGCCTTC. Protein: CATSMTTGFPMAF.

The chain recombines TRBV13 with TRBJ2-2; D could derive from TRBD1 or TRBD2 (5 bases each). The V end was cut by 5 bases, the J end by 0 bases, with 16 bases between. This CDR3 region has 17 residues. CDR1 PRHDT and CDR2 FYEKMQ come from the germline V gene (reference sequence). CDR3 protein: CASSPDRGWTNTGELFF. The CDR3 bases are TGTGCCAGCAGCCCAGACCGGGGCTGGACGAACACCGGGGAGCTGTTTTTT.

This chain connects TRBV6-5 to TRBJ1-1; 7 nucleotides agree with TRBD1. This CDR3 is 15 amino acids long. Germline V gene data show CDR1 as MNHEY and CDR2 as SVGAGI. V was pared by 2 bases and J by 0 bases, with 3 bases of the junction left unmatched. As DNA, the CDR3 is TGTGCCAGCAGTTACGAGGGGGCTATGAACACTGAAGCTTTCTTT. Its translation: CASSYEGAMNTEAFF.